What follows are 21 T cell receptor beta chains derived from one specimen sequenced in a study of T cell repertoires in aging, cancer and after chemotherapy. Amplification of TCR beta used genomic DNA extracted from peripheral blood. A mixed TRB-A/B primer pool amplified rearranged TRB by multiplex touch-down PCR. TCRdb recomputed calls from the multiplex PCR reads with MiXCR, one row per CDR3 protein. The table shows roughly 8,600 distinct CDR3 sequences, with around 25% occurring only once. Material: blood. Receptor source: a human donor with a blood cancer.

Within the sample, this clonotype is large. The J gene is TRBJ1-4, the V gene TRBV6-5; D is unclear. CDR3 length: 13 amino acids. Germline CDR1 reads MNHEY; CDR2 reads SVGAGI. The germline V and J ends were trimmed by 0 bases and 7 bases, with 6 bases remaining between them. The CDR3 sequence is CASSYSSGEKLFF. The CDR3 bases are TGTGCCAGCAGTTACTCGTCGGGTGAAAAACTGTTTTTT.

By frequency in the sample, this clonotype is medium-sized (0.01 to 0.1%). The chain recombines TRBV6-5 with TRBJ2-5, with 11 bases aligning to TRBD2. The CDR3 has 16 amino acids. The V and J ends lost 3 bases and 4 bases, in that order; junction bases with no gene match: 7. Germline V lookup: CDR1 MNHEY, CDR2 SVGAGI. The CDR3 spells CASSYSKGLAGETQYF. CDR3 DNA sequence: TGTGCCAGCAGTTATTCCAAAGGACTAGCGGGAGAGACCCAGTACTTC.

The count of this clonotype is one. V and J are TRBV6-5 and TRBJ1-6; 7 nucleotides agree with TRBD1. From germline, CDR1 is MNHEY and CDR2 SVGAGI. CDR3 size: 14 residues. V lost 5 bases to trimming and J lost 6 bases; unmatched junction nucleotides: 4. The CDR3 nucleotides are TGTGCCAGCAGTAAGACAGGGAGTAATTCACCCCTCCACTTT. Amino acids: CASSKTGSNSPLHF.

In its sample, this clonotype ranks as medium-sized. CDR3 nucleotides: TGTGCCAGTAGTTCCGGACTAGCTCGCGAGCAGTACTTC. It translates to CASSSGLAREQYF. This chain links TRBV19 with TRBJ2-7, with 8 bases identical to TRBD2. The CDR3 contains 13 residues. Per germline, CDR1 LNHDA and CDR2 SQIVND (reference sequence). V was clipped by 5 bases and J by 6 bases; unmatched bases: 6.

By frequency in the sample, this clonotype is medium-sized. The chain employs TRBV30 and TRBJ1-4, with a weak D call TRBD1 (5 bases). Germline V gene lookup returns CDR1 GTSNPN and CDR2 SVGIG (reference sequence). The V gene lost 2 bases and the J gene lost 7 bases, with 14 bases spanning the gap. CDR3 length: 14 amino acids. The CDR3 bases are TGTGCCTGGAGTTTCGGGGGTAGTGGTGAAAAACTGTTTTTT. Translated: CAWSFGGSGEKLFF.

This chain links TRBV7-9 with TRBJ2-7, with 9 bases fitting TRBD1. Per germline, CDR1 SEHNR and CDR2 FQNEAQ (reference sequence). V was clipped by 5 bases and J by 3 bases; unmatched bases: 11. The CDR3 totals 16 residues. The CDR3 region is CASSIAPGQGLYEQYF. The CDR3, as DNA: TGTGCCAGCAGCATCGCCCCGGGACAGGGCCTCTACGAGCAGTACTTC.

By sample fraction, this clonotype is medium-sized. This rearrangement joins TRBV19 to TRBJ1-1, with D tentatively TRBD1 (6 bases). V was shortened by 6 bases and J by 4 bases, with 12 bases between the two germline ends. CDR1 LNHDA and CDR2 SQIVND come from the germline V gene (reference sequence). The CDR3 extends over 13 amino acids. This CDR3 reads CASRTTGPTEAFF. In DNA form, the CDR3 reads TGTGCCAGTAGAACAACAGGGCCCACTGAAGCTTTCTTT.

By proportion, this clonotype is medium-sized. The chain combines TRBV5-4 with TRBJ2-3; TRBD1 might be the D (6 bases). Deletions cut 4 bases from V and 6 bases from J, with 15 bases between. Germline assignment: CDR1 SGHNT and CDR2 YYREEE (reference sequence). The CDR3 is 14 residues long. The CDR3: CASSPLPDRDTQYF. Here the CDR3 DNA reads TGTGCCAGCAGCCCATTACCCGACAGGGATACGCAGTATTTT.

This clonotype is termed medium-sized. The chain recombines TRBV6-5 with TRBJ2-2; no firm D call. CDR3 length: 14 residues. The V and J ends lost 6 bases and 7 bases respectively, with 15 bases between them. Germline CDR1 is MNHEY and CDR2 is SVGAGI. For the CDR3, the DNA is TGTGCCAGCAGGGAAGATAGTGGATTCGGGGAGCTGTTTTTT. Translating gives CASREDSGFGELFF.

By sample share, this clonotype is medium-sized. This chain links TRBV30 with TRBJ1-2, with 7 bases that match TRBD1. With 2 bases clipped from V and 4 bases from J, the junction kept 4 bases outside the gene matches. The CDR3 has 13 amino acids. Germline V gene sequence: CDR1 GTSNPN, CDR2 SVGIG (reference sequence). CDR3 sequence (DNA): TGTGCCTGGAGTAGACAGGGTGGCTATGGCTACACCTTC. Translating gives CAWSRQGGYGYTF.

By frequency in the sample, this clonotype is medium-sized (0.01 to 0.1%). The rearrangement links TRBV19 to TRBJ2-1; 7 nucleotides line up with TRBD1. The ends lost 10 bases at V and 2 bases at J; junction bases unmatched: 5. CDR3 length equals 13 residues. CDR1 LNHDA and CDR2 SQIVND come from the germline V gene (reference sequence). CDR3 sequence (DNA): TGTGCCACCGAGACAGGGACCTACAATGAGCAGTTCTTC. This codes for CATETGTYNEQFF. Full variable domain (remainder filled in from reference TRBV19 and TRBJ2-1): DGGITQSPKYLFRKEGQNVTLSCEQNLNHDAMYWYRQDPGQGLRLIYYSQIVNDFQKGDIAEGYSVSREKKESFPLTVTSAQKNPTAFYLCATETGTYNEQFFGPGTRLTVL.

By its share, this clonotype is medium-sized. The chain recombines TRBV27 with TRBJ2-7; TRBD2 aligns across 10 bases. Germline trimming cut 5 bases from V and 4 bases from J; bases unmatched to any gene: 8. Germline CDR1 reads MNHEY; CDR2 reads SMNVEV (reference sequence). The CDR3 has 15 residues. The CDR3 sequence: CASSKRTSGEYEQYF. As DNA, the CDR3 is TGTGCCAGCAGTAAAAGGACTAGCGGAGAATACGAGCAGTACTTC.

This clonotype ranks as medium-sized. The chain uses TRBV27 and TRBJ1-2, with D perhaps TRBD1 (5 bases). The CDR3 is made up of 19 amino acids. Trimming took off 6 bases at V and 1 base at J, with 27 bases between the two ends. Germline values: CDR1 MNHEY, CDR2 SMNVEV (reference sequence). The CDR3 here is CASSLNPRDRSTFNYGYTF. The DNA of the CDR3 is TGTGCCAGCAGCCTGAACCCCCGGGACCGATCGACATTTAACTATGGCTACACCTTC.

By share, this clonotype counts as medium-sized (0.01 to 0.1%). The J gene is TRBJ2-4, the V gene TRBV15; D unclear. The CDR3 runs to 13 residues. Trimming took 1 base from V and 8 from J, leaving 9 bases between them. Germline lookup yields CDR1 LNHNV and CDR2 YYDKDF (reference sequence). The CDR3 region has the DNA TGTGCCACCAGCAGAGGCAGCCGGGACATTCAGTACTTC. This encodes CATSRGSRDIQYF.

This clonotype counts as medium-sized. The chain joins TRBV19 to TRBJ1-2; 8 nucleotides align to TRBD1. The V gene's germline CDR1 is LNHDA and CDR2 SQIVND (reference sequence). V lost 6 bases to trimming and J lost 4 bases; unmatched junction nucleotides: 7. The CDR3 sequence is 14 residues long. The chain's CDR3 is CASSETGAPYGYTF. In nucleotides, the CDR3 is TGTGCCAGTAGCGAGACAGGGGCTCCCTATGGCTACACCTTC.

This clonotype was observed many times. This rearrangement joins TRBV27 to TRBJ1-1; 8 bases align to TRBD1. From germline, CDR1 is MNHEY and CDR2 SMNVEV (reference sequence). CDR3 length: 15 amino acids. The J segment lost 1 base and the V segment lost 2 bases, leaving 3 bases of the junction unmatched. CDR3: CASSLGTGRNTEAFF. The CDR3 nucleotides read TGTGCCAGCAGTTTAGGGACAGGCAGGAACACTGAAGCTTTCTTT.

J is TRBJ1-1 and V is TRBV25-1, with no clear D. Germline loops: CDR1 MGHDK, CDR2 SYGVNS. This CDR3 spans 14 amino acids. The ends were cut back, 3 bases at V and 7 bases at J, with 15 bases in the middle. The CDR3 spells CASSENRETSEAFF. CDR3 DNA: TGTGCCAGCAGTGAGAATAGGGAAACAAGTGAAGCTTTCTTT.

The chain is built from TRBV4-3 and TRBJ1-4, with 9 nucleotides matching TRBD1. Germline lookup yields CDR1 LGHNA and CDR2 YSLEER. The CDR3 runs to 15 residues. J gave up 4 bases and V 1 base, and 1 base lay outside the gene matches. The CDR3 DNA reads as TGCGCCAGCAGCCAAGGGACAGGGGTTAATGAAAAACTGTTTTTT. This codes for CASSQGTGVNEKLFF.

This clonotype is labeled medium-sized (0.01 to 0.1%). The chain recombines TRBV12-3 or TRBV12-4 with TRBJ2-1; D remains ambiguous. The CDR3 contains 12 residues. The ends were cut back, 3 bases at V and 6 bases at J, with 6 bases in the middle. The CDR3 sequence is CASSFIVNEQFF. DNA for the CDR3: TGTGCCAGCAGTTTCATTGTCAATGAGCAGTTCTTC.

This clonotype occurred once. Possible read error: a much larger clone is one base away. This chain uses TRBV27 with TRBJ2-1, with D perhaps matching TRBD2 (6 bases). The germline V gene encodes CDR1 MNHEY and CDR2 SMNVEV (reference sequence). The CDR3 consists of 14 residues. As DNA, the CDR3 is TGTGCCGGCAGTTTTGCTAGCGCAGACAATGAGCAGTTCTTC. It specifies CAGSFASADNEQFF.

By sample fraction, this clonotype is medium-sized. This chain links TRBV5-5 with TRBJ1-2, with D hard to call. The CDR3 contains 12 residues. The ends were cut back, 0 bases at V and 2 bases at J, with 2 bases in the middle. Germline V gene sequence: CDR1 SGHKS, CDR2 YYEKEE (reference sequence). CDR3 residues: CASSLENYGYTF. CDR3 sequence (DNA): TGTGCCAGCAGCTTGGAGAACTATGGCTACACCTTC.